Following are 13 T cell receptor beta chains from one sample sequenced in a study of shared clonotypes between healthy human individuals (dated by TCRdb to the early 2020s). The library was obtained by the immunoSEQ multiplex PCR assay. TCRdb provides this immuneACCESS table in a form limited to in-frame rearrangements. Some clones are lacking; in checked studies, under half of them reflect an unresolved V gene, and why the rest are absent is not known. This sample lists roughly 600,000 clones; roughly 98% were detected once. The top ten clones comprise 0.25% to 0.35% of the sample. CD8 naive samples were obtained by positive selection for CCR7 among CD45RO-negative cells, yielding a CD45RA+CCR7+ population from which TemRA cells were excluded. The sample consisted of naive CD8+ T cells sorted from blood. Reading the label with the study, this specimen's cell subset or site is: CD45RA+CCR7+. These receptors came from a man in his thirties or forties in good health.

This sequence joins TRBV18 and TRBJ2-5, with D perhaps TRBD2 (5 bases). Trimming pared 3 bases from V and 3 bases from J, leaving 17 bases between. This CDR3 comprises 16 residues. Germline V lookup: CDR1 KGHSH, CDR2 LQKENI. CDR3 residues: CASSPPRVGGEETQYF. The CDR3 DNA is TGTGCCAGCTCACCCCCGCGGGTCGGTGGGGAAGAGACCCAGTACTTC.

The J gene is TRBJ1-2, the V gene TRBV15; weak D call: TRBD1 (6 bases). This CDR3 is built from 14 residues. Germline loops: CDR1 LNHNV, CDR2 YYDKDF (reference sequence). V lost 3 bases and J 6 bases, leaving 14 bases between the germline ends. CDR3 region: CATSSPGHLHGYTF. CDR3 in DNA: TGTGCCACCAGCAGCCCGGGACACCTTCATGGCTACACCTTC.

The chain recombines TRBV7-2 with TRBJ2-1; no definite D call. The CDR3 spans 14 residues. The germline V gene encodes CDR1 SGHTA and CDR2 FQGNSA. The V and J ends lost 3 bases and 8 bases respectively, with 14 bases between them. The CDR3 DNA is TGTGCCAGCAGCTTTCATCCGGCCCGCTATGAGCAGTTCTTC. Translation gives CASSFHPARYEQFF.

The chain has TRBV28 and TRBJ2-1; 8 bases align to TRBD2. The J segment lost 4 bases and the V segment lost 6 bases, leaving 11 bases of the junction unmatched. The CDR3 length is 16 residues. Per germline, CDR1 MDHEN and CDR2 SYDVKM. The CDR3 loop reads CASSRIERERYNEQFF. The CDR3, as DNA: TGTGCCAGCAGCCGTATAGAGCGGGAGCGTTACAATGAGCAGTTCTTC.

The chain recombines TRBV4-2 with TRBJ2-5; no reliable D call. Trimming took off 1 base at V and 4 bases at J, with 10 bases between the two ends. The CDR3 has 14 residues. CDR1 and CDR2 from the germline V gene are LGHNA and YNFKEQ. The CDR3 nucleotides read TGTGCCAGCAGCCAAGGGCCCAATCGAGAGACCCAGTACTTC. Protein product: CASSQGPNRETQYF.

The chain has TRBV27 and TRBJ2-7; 10 nucleotides align to TRBD2. CDR1 is MNHEY and CDR2 is SMNVEV in the germline V gene (reference sequence). The length of the CDR3 is 16 residues. J gave up 0 bases and V 5 bases, and 7 bases lay outside the gene matches. CDR3 protein: CASSGLAGGYSYEQYF. CDR3 coding DNA: TGTGCCAGCAGTGGCTTAGCGGGAGGCTACTCCTACGAGCAGTACTTC.

The chain couples TRBV7-9 to TRBJ2-3; D is possibly TRBD1 (6 bases). The germline gives CDR1 SEHNR, CDR2 FQNEAQ (reference sequence). This CDR3 is 15 amino acids long. V dropped 4 bases and J dropped 2 bases, with 13 bases sitting between them. The DNA of the CDR3 is TGTGCCAGCAGCTCCACACAGGGTTCCACAGATACGCAGTATTTT. It yields the protein CASSSTQGSTDTQYF. The full variable domain, completed using reference TRBV7-9 and TRBJ2-3, is DTGVSQNPRHKITKRGQNVTFRCDPISEHNRLYWYRQTLGQGPEFLTYFQNEAQLEKSRLLSDRFSAERPKGSFSTLEIQRTEQGDSAMYLCASSSTQGSTDTQYFGPGTRLTVL.

The chain combines TRBV9 with TRBJ2-1; D remains unclear. Germline V gene lookup returns CDR1 SGDLS and CDR2 YYNGEE. V was pared by 4 bases and J by 0 bases, with 11 bases between. The CDR3 extends over 15 amino acids. The CDR3 protein is CASSNSRSSYNEQFF. The CDR3, as DNA: TGTGCCAGCAGCAACAGTCGGTCCTCCTACAATGAGCAGTTCTTC.

The chain joins TRBV6-6 to TRBJ2-3; no firm D call. The CDR3 sequence is 12 residues long. Germline CDR1 is MNHNY and CDR2 is SVGAGI (reference sequence). Trimming removed 2 bases from V and 2 bases from J, with 2 bases in between. CDR3 loop: CASSYTTDTQYF. The DNA of the CDR3 is TGTGCCAGCAGTTACACCACAGATACGCAGTATTTT.

The rearrangement uses TRBV7-9 and TRBJ2-7; TRBD2 matches 8 bases. In germline, CDR1 is SEHNR, CDR2 FQNEAQ (reference sequence). CDR3 length: 17 residues. V shed 2 bases and J 0 bases; nucleotides not matched to a gene: 9. The CDR3 DNA is TGTGCCAGCAGCTTATTCTCCGGCGGGAGGAACTCCTACGAGCAGTACTTC. This gives the protein CASSLFSGGRNSYEQYF.

This chain joins TRBV19 and TRBJ2-1, with D unclear. The V gene lost 4 bases and the J gene lost 10 bases, with 17 bases spanning the gap. CDR1 and CDR2 from the germline V gene are LNHDA and SQIVND (reference sequence). This CDR3 contains 14 residues. The CDR3, as DNA: TGTGCCAGTAGTACAACCAGCGACAAGTCAGAGCAGTTCTTC. Protein sequence: CASSTTSDKSEQFF.

The chain links TRBV15 to TRBJ2-1, with 8 bases identical to TRBD2. Unmatched junction bases numbered 2, after V lost 8 bases and J lost 8 bases. The CDR3 has 11 residues. CDR1 and CDR2 from the germline V gene are LNHNV and YYDKDF (reference sequence). The CDR3 DNA is TGTGCCACCGCAGCGGGAGATGAGCAGTTCTTC. This translates into CATAAGDEQFF.

The rearrangement joins TRBV7-9 to TRBJ2-2; D gene uncertain. Germline CDR1 and CDR2: SEHNR and FQNEAQ (reference sequence). The CDR3 is 14 residues long. V shed 2 bases and J shed 4 bases, with 8 bases lying between them. The CDR3 protein is CASSLSFLTGELFF. CDR3 in DNA: TGTGCCAGCAGCTTAAGTTTCCTCACCGGGGAGCTGTTTTTT.